This TCR beta chain was sequenced for a study of shared clonotypes between healthy human individuals. V lost 5 bases to trimming and J lost 0 bases, with 16 bases between them. Looked up from germline, CDR1 is SGHVS and CDR2 is FNYEAQ. The CDR3 has 16 residues. Findings and limits, study-wide: Compared with memory subsets, naive subsets generally had larger estimated richness. What rarefaction showed was incomplete sorted-subset sequencing despite large depth.

Sequenced by immunoSEQ multiplex PCR; TCRdb stores in-frame clones only, minus some. The sample includes 2.5 million or so clones, roughly 92% of them seen just once. On this clone: Its matching antigen is unknown.

Sample: naive CD4+ T cells sorted from blood. Subset specified: CD45RA+ positively selected. The V gene is TRBV7-6, the J gene TRBJ2-5; tentatively, D is TRBD1 or TRBD2 (5 bases each). The receptor's source is a young man in good health. The CDR3 here is CASSPQGPRNQETQYF. The CDR3 nucleotides are TGTGCCAGCAGCCCCCAGGGACCGAGGAACCAAGAGACCCAGTACTTC.